This T cell receptor beta chain was captured in a study of blood T cell repertoires in COVID-19. About the study: Specimens from acute and convalescent COVID-19 originated in the United States, Italy and Spain. Nucleic acid was either cDNA or gDNA, and it came from T cells, B-cell-depleted T cells, or PBMCs.

Method: immunoSEQ multiplex PCR; TCRdb's copy keeps in-frame clones and lacks some. The sample shows 500,000 to 600,000 clones, approximately 91% of them seen only once. V lost 2 bases and J lost 6, with 10 bases in between. The CDR3 contains 13 residues. The germline gives CDR1 MNHEY, CDR2 SMNVEV (reference sequence). This clonotype was sampled from a woman in her forties or fifties with COVID-19, enrolled during active disease. This rearrangement joins TRBV27 to TRBJ1-1; D is perhaps TRBD1 (6 bases). The sample was peripheral blood. In nucleotides, the CDR3 is TGTGCCAGCAGTTTACACCAGGGGTCTGAAGCTTTCTTT. It codes for CASSLHQGSEAFF.